The clone carrying this T cell receptor (beta chain) has ten or more counts. Trimming shortened V by 1 base and J by 4 bases, and 2 bases separated the two germline ends. This CDR3 has 12 amino acids. The sample comes from a study of T cells in Graves' hyperthyroidism and ophthalmopathy. Amplified regions were TCR beta CDR3 sequences from RNA transcripts. Researchers ran a first-round RT-PCR on the TCR CDR3 using the HTBI primer set. TCRdb processed the multiplex PCR reads anew with MiXCR; each CDR3 protein has one entry. The sample has 500,000 to 800,000 distinct CDR3 sequences; 45% are singletons. The J gene is TRBJ1-3, the V gene TRBV12-3 or TRBV12-4, with unresolved D. Sequenced: peripheral blood or thyroid tissue (not recorded which). The TCR was taken from an adult man with Graves' disease, either hyperthyroidism or ophthalmopathy (not recorded which). The CDR3 spells CASSLDGNTIYF. The CDR3 DNA sequence: TGTGCCAGCAGTTTAGACGGAAACACCATATATTTT.